A selection of T cell receptor beta chains follows, all from one sample in a study of shared clonotypes between healthy human individuals. Assay used: immunoSEQ multiplex PCR; TCRdb lists only in-frame clones, some missing. The profile shows fewer than 1 million clones, about 97% of them singletons. Sequencing was done on a sample of naive CD8+ T cells sorted from blood. Receptors originate from a man aged 25-45 years in good health. The CDR3 runs from the conserved cysteine through the conserved F or W. A D gene is named only where the DNA matches it firmly. A row's size may be missing; if present it is once, few, many or a size class.

CDR3aa: CASSLIAGGIYNEQFF
CDR3nt: TGTGCCAGCAGTTTAATAGCGGGAGGGATTTACAATGAGCAGTTCTTC
j_gene: TRBJ2-1
v_gene: TRBV27
abundance: -
d_gene: TRBD2

CDR3aa: CAWSVLGVGEQYF
CDR3nt: TGTGCCTGGAGTGTACTAGGGGTTGGCGAGCAGTACTTC
j_gene: TRBJ2-7
v_gene: TRBV30
abundance: -
d_gene: -

CDR3aa: CASSSRGRGGSYEQYF
CDR3nt: TGTGCCAGCAGCTCACGGGGCCGAGGCGGCTCCTACGAGCAGTACTTC
j_gene: TRBJ2-7
v_gene: TRBV7-6
abundance: -
d_gene: -

CDR3aa: CAWSVHRMGNTEAFF
CDR3nt: TGTGCCTGGAGTGTACACCGGATGGGGAACACTGAAGCTTTCTTT
j_gene: TRBJ1-1
v_gene: TRBV30
abundance: -
d_gene: -

CDR3aa: CAISEGPPWSYEQYF
CDR3nt: TGTGCCATCAGTGAGGGCCCTCCATGGTCCTACGAGCAGTACTTC
j_gene: TRBJ2-7
v_gene: TRBV10-3
abundance: -
d_gene: -

CDR3aa: CASSILAGEPSYEQYF
CDR3nt: TGTGCCAGCAGTATACTAGCGGGAGAACCCTCCTACGAGCAGTACTTC
j_gene: TRBJ2-7
v_gene: TRBV28
abundance: -
d_gene: TRBD2

CDR3aa: CASREPGTPHYF
CDR3nt: TGCGCCAGCAGGGAACCCGGGACACCGCATTACTTC
j_gene: TRBJ2-4
v_gene: TRBV10-1
abundance: -
d_gene: -

CDR3aa: CSAGLADGTQYF
CDR3nt: TGCAGCGCTGGACTAGCTGATGGGACCCAGTACTTC
j_gene: TRBJ2-5
v_gene: TRBV29-1
abundance: -
d_gene: TRBD2

CDR3aa: CSVEEGGTEAFF
CDR3nt: TGCAGCGTTGAAGAGGGAGGGACTGAAGCTTTCTTT
j_gene: TRBJ1-1
v_gene: TRBV29-1
abundance: -
d_gene: -

CDR3aa: CASSLSVVMRNNEQFF
CDR3nt: TGTGCCAGCAGTTTATCGGTCGTGATGAGGAACAATGAGCAGTTCTTC
j_gene: TRBJ2-1
v_gene: TRBV27
abundance: -
d_gene: -

CDR3aa: CASSPRTSGSLREQFF
CDR3nt: TGTGCCAGCAGTCCACGGACTAGCGGGAGTCTACGTGAGCAGTTCTTC
j_gene: TRBJ2-1
v_gene: TRBV6-6
abundance: -
d_gene: TRBD2

CDR3aa: CASSLAGDQPQHF
CDR3nt: TGTGCCAGCAGTTTAGCGGGGGATCAGCCCCAGCATTTT
j_gene: TRBJ1-5
v_gene: TRBV27
abundance: -
d_gene: -

CDR3aa: CASSYGTSGYNEQFF
CDR3nt: TGTGCCAGCAGTTACGGGACTAGCGGGTACAATGAGCAGTTCTTC
j_gene: TRBJ2-1
v_gene: TRBV6-5
abundance: once
d_gene: TRBD2

CDR3aa: CAWSVQFGQGGLFGRGYTF
CDR3nt: TGTGCCTGGAGTGTACAGTTCGGACAGGGAGGTCTCTTTGGACGTGGCTACACCTTC
j_gene: TRBJ1-2
v_gene: TRBV30
abundance: few
d_gene: TRBD1

CDR3aa: CASSLQTGTGNEQFF
CDR3nt: TGCGCCAGCAGCTTGCAGACCGGGACAGGGAATGAGCAGTTCTTC
j_gene: TRBJ2-1
v_gene: TRBV5-1
abundance: once
d_gene: TRBD1

CDR3aa: CASSLAGLAVDTQYF
CDR3nt: TGTGCCAGCAGCTTAGCGGGACTAGCAGTGGATACGCAGTATTTT
j_gene: TRBJ2-3
v_gene: TRBV7-8
abundance: -
d_gene: TRBD2

CDR3aa: CAVGTYSYNEQFF
CDR3nt: TGTGCCGTCGGGACTTACTCCTACAATGAGCAGTTCTTC
j_gene: TRBJ2-1
v_gene: TRBV27
abundance: -
d_gene: -

CDR3aa: CASSLSHGDTQYF
CDR3nt: TGTGCCAGCAGCTTAAGTCACGGAGATACGCAGTATTTT
j_gene: TRBJ2-3
v_gene: TRBV11-2
abundance: -
d_gene: -

CDR3aa: CASSLYFTGAETQYF
CDR3nt: TGTGCCAGCAGCTTATATTTTACGGGAGCGGAGACCCAGTACTTC
j_gene: TRBJ2-5
v_gene: TRBV7-8
abundance: -
d_gene: -

CDR3aa: CASSPRVPRPYEQYF
CDR3nt: TGTGCCAGCAGTCCCAGGGTCCCCCGCCCCTACGAGCAGTACTTC
j_gene: TRBJ2-7
v_gene: TRBV6-5
abundance: -
d_gene: -

CDR3aa: CASSQGQLYTYEQYF
CDR3nt: TGTGCCAGCAGTCAGGGACAGCTATATACCTACGAGCAGTACTTC
j_gene: TRBJ2-7
v_gene: TRBV27
abundance: -
d_gene: TRBD1

CDR3aa: CASSGRGVREQYF
CDR3nt: TGTGCCAGCAGTGGAAGGGGGGTACGCGAGCAGTACTTC
j_gene: TRBJ2-7
v_gene: TRBV2
abundance: -
d_gene: -

CDR3aa: CASSLSRRGSYEQYF
CDR3nt: TGTGCCAGCAGCTTGTCTCGGAGGGGTTCCTACGAGCAGTACTTC
j_gene: TRBJ2-7
v_gene: TRBV5-8
abundance: -
d_gene: -

CDR3aa: CASSLGTGAQYF
CDR3nt: TGTGCCAGCAGCCTCGGGACTGGCGCGCAGTATTTT
j_gene: TRBJ2-3
v_gene: TRBV5-6
abundance: once
d_gene: -

CDR3aa: CASSGREYLYNEQFF
CDR3nt: TGTGCCAGCAGCGGGCGGGAGTACCTATACAATGAGCAGTTCTTC
j_gene: TRBJ2-1
v_gene: TRBV14
abundance: -
d_gene: TRBD2

CDR3aa: CASSPWTDHNEQFF
CDR3nt: TGTGCCAGCAGCCCGTGGACAGATCACAATGAGCAGTTCTTC
j_gene: TRBJ2-1
v_gene: TRBV7-8
abundance: -
d_gene: -